Below, 24 T cell receptor beta chains from the same sample are listed, as sequenced in a study of T cells in Graves' hyperthyroidism and ophthalmopathy. RNA transcripts yielded amplified TCR beta CDR3 regions. The TCR CDR3 first-round RT-PCR relied on the HTBI primer set. Via MiXCR, TCRdb re-called the multiplex PCR reads, giving one row per CDR3 protein. The sample comprises some 620,000 distinct CDR3 sequences, about 16% of which are singletons, and around 3.9% rests with the top ten. The sample was blood. The receptors were gathered from a woman aged 25-40 years with Graves' hyperthyroidism.

This clonotype has at least ten counts. CDR3 region: CASSSLQGAAQPQHF. The CDR3 DNA sequence: TGTGCCAGCAGTTCACTACAGGGGGCGGCTCAGCCCCAGCATTTT. The chain carries TRBV28 and TRBJ1-5; TRBD1 aligns across 9 bases. V was pared by 4 bases and J by 6 bases, with 7 bases of the junction left unmatched. The CDR3 is made up of 15 amino acids. CDR1 and CDR2 (germline): MDHEN, SYDVKM.

This clonotype was found many times. V usage is TRBV2 and J usage is TRBJ2-1; 9 bases agree with TRBD2. The germline gives CDR1 SNHLY, CDR2 FYNNEI. This CDR3 has 14 residues. Trimming cost V 9 bases and J 3 bases; bases outside gene matches: 6. The CDR3: CARAAGGGYNEQFF. The DNA for the CDR3 is TGTGCCAGGGCCGCGGGGGGGGGCTACAATGAGCAGTTCTTC.

There are many counts of this clonotype. The chain recombines TRBV5-4 with TRBJ2-1; TRBD1 or TRBD2 may be the D gene (5 bases each). Trimming took off 3 bases at V and 0 bases at J, with 10 bases between the two ends. The CDR3 is 15 amino acids. Per germline, CDR1 SGHNT and CDR2 YYREEE (reference sequence). CDR3 sequence reads: CASSWDASSYNEQFF. The CDR3 region has the DNA TGTGCCAGCAGCTGGGACGCTAGCTCCTACAATGAGCAGTTCTTC.

This clonotype came up many times. The rearrangement joins TRBV27 to TRBJ1-1, with 10 bases aligning to TRBD1. Trimming cost V 5 bases and J 4 bases; bases outside gene matches: 7. Germline values: CDR1 MNHEY, CDR2 SMNVEV (reference sequence). This CDR3 region has 15 residues. In nucleotides, the CDR3 is TGTGCCAGCAGTAAACGACAGGGGGCCGTCACTGAAGCTTTCTTT. This translates into CASSKRQGAVTEAFF.

Only a few counts were recorded for this clonotype. J is TRBJ2-5 and V is TRBV19; 10 bases match TRBD1. The V segment lost 6 bases and the J segment 3 bases; nucleotides outside the gene matches: 4. CDR1 is LNHDA and CDR2 is SQIVND in the germline V gene (reference sequence). There are 14 residues in the CDR3. The CDR3 bases are TGTGCCAGTAGAATGACAGGGGGCGAAGAGACCCAGTACTTC. Translation gives CASRMTGGEETQYF. Looking up the rest from reference TRBV19 and TRBJ2-5 gives the full variable domain: DGGITQSPKYLFRKEGQNVTLSCEQNLNHDAMYWYRQDPGQGLRLIYYSQIVNDFQKGDIAEGYSVSREKKESFPLTVTSAQKNPTAFYLCASRMTGGEETQYFGPGTRLLVL.

There are many counts of this clonotype. This chain links TRBV27 with TRBJ2-3; D call uncertain. The CDR3 extends over 16 amino acids. V lost 0 bases, J lost 2 bases, and 12 bases lay in between. Germline CDR1 is MNHEY and CDR2 is SMNVEV (reference sequence). The CDR3 here is CASSLSFQIFTDTQYF. CDR3 DNA: TGTGCCAGCAGTTTATCTTTCCAGATCTTCACAGATACGCAGTATTTT.

V and J are TRBV6-2 or TRBV6-3 and TRBJ1-5; no definite D call. CDR3 length: 17 amino acids. Germline V gene data show CDR1 as MNHEY and CDR2 as SVGEGT. The V and J ends lost 5 bases and 0 bases respectively, with 17 bases between them. The CDR3 reads CASSDGQTFLSNQPQHF. The CDR3 DNA is TGTGCCAGCAGTGACGGGCAGACCTTCCTTAGCAATCAGCCCCAGCATTTT.

This clonotype was seen repeatedly, ten times or more. V usage is TRBV20-1 and J usage is TRBJ2-7; 16 bases map to TRBD2. Germline CDR1 reads DFQATT; CDR2 reads SNEGSKA (reference sequence). This CDR3 comprises 17 residues. The V and J ends lost 4 bases and 1 base, in that order; junction bases with no gene match: 7. The CDR3 region has the DNA TGCAGTGCTACATCAGGGACTAGCGGGAGGGGTTCCTACGAGCAGTACTTC. Translated: CSATSGTSGRGSYEQYF.

The J gene is TRBJ2-3, the V gene TRBV20-1; 8 positions match TRBD2. CDR1 is DFQATT and CDR2 is SNEGSKA in the germline V gene (reference sequence). V trimming: 7 bases; J trimming: 0 bases; junction bases outside the gene matches: 15. This CDR3 has 17 residues. CDR3 in DNA: TGCAGTGTCGGGGGGGGGAGGACATCTACTAGCACAGATACGCAGTATTTT. It yields the protein CSVGGGRTSTSTDTQYF.

This clonotype was observed a handful of times. The rearrangement uses TRBV30 and TRBJ1-2; D possibly corresponds to TRBD1 (5 bases). The CDR3 extends over 14 amino acids. V was shortened by 3 bases and J by 3 bases, with 14 bases between the two germline ends. The germline gives CDR1 GTSNPN, CDR2 SVGIG (reference sequence). DNA of the CDR3: TGTGCCTGGAGCTGGGACCCCGGGGACTATGGCTACACCTTC. Amino acids: CAWSWDPGDYGYTF.

Remarks on this clonotype: Mismatch with germline at one junction end may stem from a read error. The chain combines TRBV27 with TRBJ2-3; D remains ambiguous. Germline V gene sequence: CDR1 MNHEY, CDR2 SMNVEV (reference sequence). CDR3 length: 13 amino acids. CDR3 sequence reads: CASRIIGTDTRYF. CDR3 nucleotides: TGTGCCAGCAGAATCATTGGCACAGATACGCGGTATTTT.

This clonotype has just a few counts. The CDR3 coding sequence is TGTGCCAGCAGTTTGTGGGGGGGACAGGGGCCCTACGAGCAGTACTTC. This translates into CASSLWGGQGPYEQYF. The V and J genes are TRBV12-3 or TRBV12-4 and TRBJ2-7; 10 bases match TRBD1. The CDR3 totals 16 residues. Trimming at V came to 3 bases and at J to 2 bases, leaving 7 bases not matched to a gene.

This clonotype was seen a handful of times. V and J are TRBV27 and TRBJ1-6; D uncertain. CDR1 is MNHEY, CDR2 SMNVEV, per germline (reference sequence). This CDR3 comprises 14 residues. V dropped 4 bases and J dropped 10 bases, with 14 bases sitting between them. The CDR3 DNA reads TGTGCCAGCAGTTCCTTGGTCCCGTGGTCACCCCTCCACTTT. Residues: CASSSLVPWSPLHF.

This clonotype was observed many times. DNA of the CDR3: TGTGCCAGCAGCTTACCAGGGACCACAGATACGCAGTATTTT. Its protein product is CASSLPGTTDTQYF. J is TRBJ2-3 and V is TRBV11-3; D is perhaps TRBD1 or TRBD2 (5 bases each). V was clipped by 2 bases and J by 2 bases, with 8 bases between them. The CDR3 length is 14 residues. From germline, CDR1 is SGHNT and CDR2 YENEEA.

This clonotype showed up many times. The genes are TRBV20-1 and TRBJ2-7, with unresolved D. Germline CDR1 DFQATT, CDR2 SNEGSKA (reference sequence). The CDR3 consists of 13 residues. V lost 5 bases to trimming and J lost 2 bases, with 13 bases between them. The CDR3 region is CSADEGFTYEQYF. The CDR3 coding sequence is TGCAGTGCTGATGAAGGCTTTACCTACGAGCAGTACTTC.

Ten or more counts support this clonotype. The V gene is TRBV7-2, the J gene TRBJ2-2, with D maybe TRBD1 (5 bases). V lost 5 bases to trimming and J lost 6 bases, with 16 bases between them. The CDR3 spans 15 residues. Looked up from germline, CDR1 is SGHTA and CDR2 is FQGNSA. The CDR3 DNA reads as TGTGCCAGCAGCCTCGCCCAGGGTGGTCCCGGGGAGCTGTTTTTT. This sequence encodes CASSLAQGGPGELFF.

This clonotype was counted many times. The chain employs TRBV28 and TRBJ2-1, with a weak D call TRBD1 (6 bases). CDR1 is MDHEN, CDR2 SYDVKM, per germline. V was trimmed by 6 bases and J by 5 bases, leaving 14 bases between them. CDR3 length equals 14 residues. As DNA, the CDR3 is TGTGCCAGCAGACAACAGGGCGGCAACAATGAGCAGTTCTTC. Encoded protein: CASRQQGGNNEQFF.

This clonotype occurred many times. The chain employs TRBV27 and TRBJ1-1, with 9 positions matching TRBD1. J lost 6 bases, V lost 5 bases, and 4 bases had no gene match. This CDR3 has 13 residues. Germline V gene lookup returns CDR1 MNHEY and CDR2 SMNVEV (reference sequence). The CDR3 nucleotides read TGTGCCAGCAGTAGACAGGGGGAGCCTGAAGCTTTCTTT. It codes for CASSRQGEPEAFF.

This clonotype came up a few times. The genes are TRBV9 and TRBJ2-3, with TRBD1 matching 10 bases. The germline V gene has CDR1 SGDLS and CDR2 YYNGEE. V lost 0 bases to trimming and J lost 2 bases; unmatched junction nucleotides: 6. This CDR3 comprises 17 residues. CDR3 DNA sequence: TGTGCCAGCAGCGTAGCTACGGGACAGGGGCCCACAGATACGCAGTATTTT. The encoded protein is CASSVATGQGPTDTQYF.

The chain couples TRBV12-3 or TRBV12-4 to TRBJ2-3; the match to TRBD2 covers 14 bases. Trimming took 6 bases from V and 9 from J; bases not matched to a gene: 14. The CDR3 loop spans 17 amino acids. CDR3 DNA: TGTGCCAGCAGCTCAGGGACTAGCGGGAGAGGTGGATGGACGCAGTATTTT. Translated, it gives CASSSGTSGRGGWTQYF.

This chain joins TRBV19 and TRBJ2-2, with 7 bases lining up with TRBD1. CDR1 LNHDA and CDR2 SQIVND come from the germline V gene (reference sequence). There are 16 residues in the CDR3. J lost 5 bases, V lost 3 bases, and 9 bases had no gene match. The CDR3 sequence: CASSIGGQAGTGELFF. DNA for the CDR3: TGTGCCAGTAGTATTGGTGGACAGGCTGGGACCGGGGAGCTGTTTTTT. The variable domain in full, completed from reference TRBV19 and TRBJ2-2, reads DGGITQSPKYLFRKEGQNVTLSCEQNLNHDAMYWYRQDPGQGLRLIYYSQIVNDFQKGDIAEGYSVSREKKESFPLTVTSAQKNPTAFYLCASSIGGQAGTGELFFGEGSRLTVL.

This clonotype was detected many times. This rearrangement joins TRBV7-2 to TRBJ2-1, with D unclear. Trimming stripped 4 bases from V and 9 bases from J, with 13 bases between. This CDR3 has 13 amino acids. Per the germline V gene, CDR1 is SGHTA and CDR2 is FQGNSA. The CDR3 region has the DNA TGTGCCAGCAGCTATGACCCGATGAGTGAGCAGTTCTTC. This gives the protein CASSYDPMSEQFF.

This clonotype has a handful of counts. The chain links TRBV7-2 to TRBJ1-3; D not certain. Trimming shortened V by 5 bases and J by 0 bases, and 11 bases separated the two germline ends. The CDR3 consists of 15 residues. Germline V CDR1 and CDR2: SGHTA, FQGNSA. The DNA of the CDR3 is TGTGCCAGCAGCGCGGCCAGTTACTCTGGAAACACCATATATTTT. As protein: CASSAASYSGNTIYF. Variable domain in full (rest from reference TRBV7-2 and TRBJ1-3): GAGVSQSPSNKVTEKGKDVELRCDPISGHTALYWYRQSLGQGLEFLIYFQGNSAPDKSGLPSDRFSAERTGGSVSTLTIQRTQQEDSAVYLCASSAASYSGNTIYFGEGSWLTVV.

The genes are TRBV28 and TRBJ1-2; D gene unclear. Trimming took 1 base from V and 4 from J, leaving 7 bases between them. CDR3 length: 13 amino acids. The germline gives CDR1 MDHEN, CDR2 SYDVKM. CDR3 coding DNA: TGTGCCAGCAGTTTATTGAGAACCTATGGCTACACCTTC. Amino acid sequence: CASSLLRTYGYTF.